The clone carrying this TCR beta chain came up once. As yet, its antigen is unknown. Method: immunoSEQ multiplex PCR; TCRdb's copy keeps in-frame clones and lacks some. In the table there are around 160,000 clones, about 91% of which are singletons. This specimen comes from a study of T cell responses to AZD1222 COVID-19 vaccine. Regarding the study as a whole: Every sample of the repertoires postdated the peak T cell response. The donor cohort was predominantly white British with a female majority, and clonal diversity may have been underestimated. The reported proportion of spike-specific TCRs targeting unmutated variant regions was nearly half. Spike as a whole was targeted by vaccine-associated CD4 TCRs, dominant at 160-218 and 743-854.

The CDR3 length is 13 residues. The germline gives CDR1 GTSNPN, CDR2 SVGIG (reference sequence). V was clipped by 3 bases and J by 1 base, with 9 bases between them. The rearrangement uses TRBV30 and TRBJ1-1; D is ambiguous. The receptor was derived from an adult who received the AZD1222 COVID-19 vaccine. The specimen comprised peripheral blood, sampled 28 days after the second AZD1222 dose. The CDR3 DNA reads TGTGCCTGGAGCCTCCGGGGGAACACTGAAGCTTTCTTT. As protein: CAWSLRGNTEAFF. Drawing the rest from reference TRBV30 and TRBJ1-1, the complete variable domain is SQTIHQWPATLVQPVGSPLSLECTVEGTSNPNLYWYRQAAGRGLQLLFYSVGIGQISSEVPQNLSASRPQDRQFILSSKKLLLSDSGFYLCAWSLRGNTEAFFGQGTRLTVV.